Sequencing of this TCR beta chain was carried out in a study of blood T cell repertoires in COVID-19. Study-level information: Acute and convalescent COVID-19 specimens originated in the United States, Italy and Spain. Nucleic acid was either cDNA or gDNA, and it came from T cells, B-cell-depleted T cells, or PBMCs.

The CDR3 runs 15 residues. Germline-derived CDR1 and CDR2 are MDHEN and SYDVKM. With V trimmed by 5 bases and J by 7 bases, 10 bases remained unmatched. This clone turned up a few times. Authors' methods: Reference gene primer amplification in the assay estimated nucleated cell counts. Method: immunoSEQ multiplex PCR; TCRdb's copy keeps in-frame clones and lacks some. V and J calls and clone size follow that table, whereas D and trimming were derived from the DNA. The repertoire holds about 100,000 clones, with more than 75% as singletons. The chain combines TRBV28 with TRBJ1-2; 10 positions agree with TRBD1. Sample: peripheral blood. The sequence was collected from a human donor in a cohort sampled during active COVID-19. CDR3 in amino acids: CASSPATGGVAGYTF. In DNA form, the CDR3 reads TGTGCCAGCAGTCCAGCGACAGGGGGCGTCGCTGGCTACACCTTC.